The entry below describes one T cell receptor (beta chain). What it binds is unknown. Each TCR transcript was tagged with a 10-nucleotide random UMI during 5'RACE. TCRdb reprocessed the 5' RACE reads via MiXCR and lists one record per CDR3 protein. The data contain about 48,000 distinct CDR3 sequences, roughly 12% of them seen just once; the ten biggest clones take up roughly 10%. These data are taken from a study of neurological immune-mediated disorders. Time point here: longitudinal time-point 3. The study built unsorted libraries from 2 million PBMCs kept at -80 C. Regarding the study as a whole: Subjects shared no identical expanded-clone CDR3 amino acid sequences, suggesting private TCR-beta repertoires in all groups.

Germline assignment: CDR1 SGHAT and CDR2 FQNNGV. The junction had 6 bases not matched to a gene; V was cut back by 6 bases and J by 0 bases. The CDR3 has 15 amino acids. The sequenced sample was PBMCs. V gene TRBV11-2 combines with J gene TRBJ1-1; 8 bases map to TRBD1. This receptor was obtained from a male donor with HTLV-1-associated myelopathy (HAM/TSP). The CDR3 coding sequence is TGTGCCAGCAGACCCTGGACAGGGATGAACACTGAAGCTTTCTTT. Its translation: CASRPWTGMNTEAFF.